The clone carrying this T cell receptor (beta chain) came up many times. Its antigen is undetermined. The data stem from a study of molecular identifiers for immune sequencing clone quantification. The study, taken as a whole, reports: Clonotypes topping 20 RNA copies carried over 98% of effector molecules but under 1% of naive ones. Underestimation of highly expanded clone sizes could arise where identical TCR molecules share a barcode. Spiked Jurkat TCR RNA originating from one cell could reportedly be identified amid approximately 900,000 naive cells.

TCRdb re-derived calls from the PCR reads in MiXCR, one entry per CDR3 protein. The data contain hundreds of thousands of distinct CDR3 sequences, 15% to 20% of them singletons. The CD8+CD4-CCR7+CD45RA+ phenotype defined the sorted naive CD8 T cells. CDR1 and CDR2 from the germline V gene are MNHNY and SVGAGI (reference sequence). CDR3 length equals 15 residues. Germline trimming cut 2 bases from V and 4 bases from J; bases unmatched to any gene: 5. This sequence joins TRBV6-6 and TRBJ2-5; 9 positions agree with TRBD2. The sample was naive CD8+ T cells from blood, with Jurkat cell RNA spiked in. Subset: FACS-sorted CD8+CD4-CCR7+CD45RA+ naive T cells. This TCR was recovered from a human donor in good health. Some libraries in this study had Jurkat cell RNA spiked in. CDR3: CASSYVAGGRETQYF. CDR3 coding DNA: TGTGCCAGCAGTTACGTGGCGGGGGGGCGAGAGACCCAGTACTTC.